This T cell receptor beta chain was observed in a study of OX40 agonist ivuxolimab in advanced cancers. General study results and limits: Also showing low normalized T-cell clonal expansion were some of the nonresponders.

Germline assignment: CDR1 SNHLY and CDR2 FYNNEI. After removal of 6 bases from V and 6 bases from J, the junction contained 12 bases not matched to a gene. The CDR3 extends over 15 amino acids. Method: immunoSEQ multiplex PCR; TCRdb's copy keeps in-frame clones and lacks some. Of about 67,000 clones listed, more than 65% are singletons. With regard to this clone: Its antigen remains unidentified.

The sample was CD4+ or CD8+ T cells sorted from blood, taken in a trial of the OX40 agonist ivuxolimab. The receptor was derived from an adult with an advanced solid tumor such as melanoma, head and neck, liver or kidney cancer. The genes are TRBV2 and TRBJ1-1, with 8 bases that match TRBD1. CDR3 sequence (DNA): TGTGCCAGCAGGCTCCCCCAGGGGGCGCAGTCTGAAGCTTTCTTT. This sequence encodes CASRLPQGAQSEAFF.